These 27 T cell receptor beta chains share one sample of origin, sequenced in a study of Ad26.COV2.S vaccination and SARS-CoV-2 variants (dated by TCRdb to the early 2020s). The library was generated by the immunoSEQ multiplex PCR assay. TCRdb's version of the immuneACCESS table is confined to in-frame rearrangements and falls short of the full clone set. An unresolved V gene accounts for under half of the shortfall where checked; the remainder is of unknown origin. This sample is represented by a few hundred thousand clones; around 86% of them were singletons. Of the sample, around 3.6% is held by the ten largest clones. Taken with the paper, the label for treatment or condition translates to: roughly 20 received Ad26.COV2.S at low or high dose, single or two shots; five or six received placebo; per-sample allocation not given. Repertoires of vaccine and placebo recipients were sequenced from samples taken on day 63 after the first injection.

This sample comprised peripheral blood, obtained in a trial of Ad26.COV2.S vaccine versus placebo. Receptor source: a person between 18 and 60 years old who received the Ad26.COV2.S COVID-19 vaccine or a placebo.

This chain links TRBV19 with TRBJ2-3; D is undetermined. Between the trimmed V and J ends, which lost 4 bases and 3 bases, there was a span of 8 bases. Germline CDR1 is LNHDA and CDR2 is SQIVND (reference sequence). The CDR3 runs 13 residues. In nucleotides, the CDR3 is TGTGCCAGTAGTACCCAGGTTACAGATACGCAGTATTTT. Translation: CASSTQVTDTQYF.

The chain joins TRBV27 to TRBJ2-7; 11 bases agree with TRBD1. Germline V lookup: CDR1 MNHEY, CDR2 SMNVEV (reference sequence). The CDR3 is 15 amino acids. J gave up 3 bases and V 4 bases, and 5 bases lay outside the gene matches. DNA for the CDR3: TGTGCCAGCAGTTCCTGGGGACAGGGGGACTACGAGCAGTACTTC. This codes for CASSSWGQGDYEQYF.

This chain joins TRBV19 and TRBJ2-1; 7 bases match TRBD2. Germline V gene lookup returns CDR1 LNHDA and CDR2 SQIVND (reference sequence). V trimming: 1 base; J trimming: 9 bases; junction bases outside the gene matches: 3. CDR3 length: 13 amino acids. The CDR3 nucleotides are TGTGCCAGTAGTATAGGACTAGCTGGTGAGCAGTTCTTC. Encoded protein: CASSIGLAGEQFF.

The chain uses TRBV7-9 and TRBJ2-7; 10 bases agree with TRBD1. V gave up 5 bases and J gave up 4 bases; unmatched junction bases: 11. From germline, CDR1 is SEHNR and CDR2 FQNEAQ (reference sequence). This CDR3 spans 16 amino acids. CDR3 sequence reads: CASSHGQGVFVYEQYF. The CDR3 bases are TGTGCCAGCAGCCACGGACAGGGGGTTTTTGTGTACGAGCAGTACTTC.

Here the CDR3 DNA reads TGCGCCAGCAGCTTGACGACGGGGGGAGGCCGCGAGCAGTACTTC. Its translation: CASSLTTGGGREQYF. The chain uses TRBV5-1 and TRBJ2-7, with 7 bases fitting TRBD2. V was clipped by 1 base and J by 6 bases; unmatched bases: 10. Germline V CDR1 and CDR2: SGHRS, YFSETQ. This CDR3 has 15 amino acids.

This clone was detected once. In DNA, the CDR3 is TGTGCCAGCAGTTACTCGGGCAGTATTAGCAATCAGCCCCAGCATTTT. Protein sequence: CASSYSGSISNQPQHF. V gene TRBV6-2 or TRBV6-3 combines with J gene TRBJ1-5; no definite D call. V lost 0 bases to trimming and J lost 0 bases, with 9 bases between them. CDR3 size: 16 residues. The germline CDR1 and CDR2 sequences are MNHEY and SVGEGT.

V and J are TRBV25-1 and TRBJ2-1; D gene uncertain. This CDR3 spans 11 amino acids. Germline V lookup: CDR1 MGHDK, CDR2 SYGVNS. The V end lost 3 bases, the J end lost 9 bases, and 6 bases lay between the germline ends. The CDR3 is CASSEVGEQFF. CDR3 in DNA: TGTGCCAGCAGTGAGGTCGGTGAGCAGTTCTTC.

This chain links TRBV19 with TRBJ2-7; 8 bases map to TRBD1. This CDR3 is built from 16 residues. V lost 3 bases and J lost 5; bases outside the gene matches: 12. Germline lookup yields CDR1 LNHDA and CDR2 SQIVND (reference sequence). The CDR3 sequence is CASSIINRQGLNEQYF. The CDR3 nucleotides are TGTGCCAGTAGTATTATCAACCGACAGGGGCTCAACGAGCAGTACTTC.

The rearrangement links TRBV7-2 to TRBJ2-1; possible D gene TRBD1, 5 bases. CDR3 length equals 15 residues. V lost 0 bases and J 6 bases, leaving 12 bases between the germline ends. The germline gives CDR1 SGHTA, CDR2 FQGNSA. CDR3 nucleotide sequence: TGTGCCAGCAGCTTAGCGACCAGGGCGGCCAATGAGCAGTTCTTC. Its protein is CASSLATRAANEQFF.

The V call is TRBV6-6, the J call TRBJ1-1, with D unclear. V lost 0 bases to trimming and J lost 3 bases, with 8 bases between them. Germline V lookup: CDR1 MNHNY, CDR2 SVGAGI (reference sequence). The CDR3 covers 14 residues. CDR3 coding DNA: TGTGCCAGCAGTTACTCGAAGGGAGACACTGAAGCTTTCTTT. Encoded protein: CASSYSKGDTEAFF.

This CDR3 reads CASASVAGNTIYF. The DNA of the CDR3 is TGTGCCAGCGCAAGTGTTGCTGGAAACACCATATATTTT. The chain employs TRBV7-2 and TRBJ1-3, with D unresolved. Per the germline V gene, CDR1 is SGHTA and CDR2 is FQGNSA. The CDR3 sequence is 13 residues long. V lost 8 bases and J 2 bases, leaving 10 bases between the germline ends.

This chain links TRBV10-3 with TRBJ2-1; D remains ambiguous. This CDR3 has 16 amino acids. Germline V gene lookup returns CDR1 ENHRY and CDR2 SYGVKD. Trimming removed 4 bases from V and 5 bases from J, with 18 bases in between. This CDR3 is CAISARGRTPNNEQFF. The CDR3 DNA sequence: TGTGCCATCAGTGCTCGTGGTCGGACCCCCAACAATGAGCAGTTCTTC.

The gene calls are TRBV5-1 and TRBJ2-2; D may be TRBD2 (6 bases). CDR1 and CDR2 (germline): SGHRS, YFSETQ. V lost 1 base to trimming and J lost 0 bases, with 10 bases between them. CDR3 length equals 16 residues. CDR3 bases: TGCGCCAGCAGCTTGCGGGAGCGGGCGAACACCGGGGAGCTGTTTTTT. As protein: CASSLRERANTGELFF.

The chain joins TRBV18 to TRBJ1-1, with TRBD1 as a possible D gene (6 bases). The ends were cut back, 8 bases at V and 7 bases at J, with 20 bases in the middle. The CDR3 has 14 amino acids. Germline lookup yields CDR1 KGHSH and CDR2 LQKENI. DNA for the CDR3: TGTGCCAGCCCTGCAGGGGACGAAGGGGTTGAAGCTTTCTTT. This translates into CASPAGDEGVEAFF.

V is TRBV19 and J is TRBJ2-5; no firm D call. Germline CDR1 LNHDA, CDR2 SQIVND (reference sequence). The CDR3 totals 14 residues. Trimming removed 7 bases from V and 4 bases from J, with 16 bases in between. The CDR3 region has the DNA TGTGCCAGTAATTCCCCCGCTGGTGGAGAGACCCAGTACTTC. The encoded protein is CASNSPAGGETQYF.

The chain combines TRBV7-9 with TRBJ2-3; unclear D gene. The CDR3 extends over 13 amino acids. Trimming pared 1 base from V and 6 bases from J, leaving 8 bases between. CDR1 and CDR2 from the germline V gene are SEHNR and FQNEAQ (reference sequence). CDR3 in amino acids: CASSLGRIDTQYF. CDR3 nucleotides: TGTGCCAGCAGCTTAGGTCGGATCGATACGCAGTATTTT.

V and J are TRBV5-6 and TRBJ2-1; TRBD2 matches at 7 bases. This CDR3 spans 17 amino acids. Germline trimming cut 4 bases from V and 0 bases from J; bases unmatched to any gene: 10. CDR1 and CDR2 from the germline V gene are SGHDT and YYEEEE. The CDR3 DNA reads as TGTGCCAGCAGCCCCCTTGGGGGGGGTGGCTCCTACAATGAGCAGTTCTTC. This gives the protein CASSPLGGGGSYNEQFF.

DNA for the CDR3: TGTGCCAGTAGTTGGACAGGACAGCTCAATCAGCCCCAGCATTTT. This gives the protein CASSWTGQLNQPQHF. The chain carries TRBV19 and TRBJ1-5; 7 bases match TRBD1. J gave up 3 bases and V 5 bases, and 7 bases lay outside the gene matches. This CDR3 is built from 15 residues. Germline V gene lookup returns CDR1 LNHDA and CDR2 SQIVND (reference sequence). The full variable domain, completed using reference TRBV19 and TRBJ1-5, is DGGITQSPKYLFRKEGQNVTLSCEQNLNHDAMYWYRQDPGQGLRLIYYSQIVNDFQKGDIAEGYSVSREKKESFPLTVTSAQKNPTAFYLCASSWTGQLNQPQHFGDGTRLSIL.

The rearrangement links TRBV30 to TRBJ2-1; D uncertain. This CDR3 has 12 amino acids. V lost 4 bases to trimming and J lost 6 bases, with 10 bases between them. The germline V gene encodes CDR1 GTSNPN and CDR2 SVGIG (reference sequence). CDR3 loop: CAWNGQGNEQFF. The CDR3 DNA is TGTGCCTGGAACGGGCAAGGCAATGAGCAGTTCTTC.

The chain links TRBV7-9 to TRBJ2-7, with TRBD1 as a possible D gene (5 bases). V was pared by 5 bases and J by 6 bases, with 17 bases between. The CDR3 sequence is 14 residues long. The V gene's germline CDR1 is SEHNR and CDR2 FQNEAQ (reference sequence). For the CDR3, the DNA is TGTGCCAGCAGCCCCTCGACAGTGGAAACCGAGCAGTACTTC. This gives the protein CASSPSTVETEQYF.

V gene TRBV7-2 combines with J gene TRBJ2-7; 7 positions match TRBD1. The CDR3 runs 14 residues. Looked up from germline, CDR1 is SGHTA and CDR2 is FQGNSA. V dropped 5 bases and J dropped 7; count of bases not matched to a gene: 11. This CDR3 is CASSQTTGAGEQYF. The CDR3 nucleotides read TGTGCCAGCAGCCAAACTACAGGGGCAGGGGAGCAGTACTTC.

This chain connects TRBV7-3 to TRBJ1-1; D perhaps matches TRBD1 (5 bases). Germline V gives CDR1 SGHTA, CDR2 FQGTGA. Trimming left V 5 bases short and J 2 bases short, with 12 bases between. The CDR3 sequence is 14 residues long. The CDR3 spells CASSQGGSNTEAFF. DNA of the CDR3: TGTGCCAGCAGCCAGGGCGGGAGTAACACTGAAGCTTTCTTT. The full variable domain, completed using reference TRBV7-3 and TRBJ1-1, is GAGVSQTPSNKVTEKGKYVELRCDPISGHTALYWYRQSLGQGPEFLIYFQGTGAADDSGLPNDRFFAVRPEGSVSTLKIQRTERGDSAVYLCASSQGGSNTEAFFGQGTRLTVV.

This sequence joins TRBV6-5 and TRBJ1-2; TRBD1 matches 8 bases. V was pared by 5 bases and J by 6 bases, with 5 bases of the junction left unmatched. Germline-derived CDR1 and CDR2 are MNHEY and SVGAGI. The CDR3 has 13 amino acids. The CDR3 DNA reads TGTGCCAGCAGTCCCGGACAGGGCGATGGCTACACCTTC. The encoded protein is CASSPGQGDGYTF.

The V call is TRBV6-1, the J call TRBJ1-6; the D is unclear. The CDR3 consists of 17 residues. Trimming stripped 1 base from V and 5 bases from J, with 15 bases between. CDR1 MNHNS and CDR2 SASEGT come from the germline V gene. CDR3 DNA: TGTGCCAGCAGTGAAGGTTGGACCTCCCCAAATAATTCACCCCTCCACTTT. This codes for CASSEGWTSPNNSPLHF.

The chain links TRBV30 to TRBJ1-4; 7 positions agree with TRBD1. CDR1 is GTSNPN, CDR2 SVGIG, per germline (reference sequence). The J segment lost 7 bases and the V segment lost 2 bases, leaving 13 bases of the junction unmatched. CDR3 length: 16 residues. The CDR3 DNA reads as TGTGCCTGGAGTACCGACAGGGAGTCACTCAGTGAAAAACTGTTTTTT. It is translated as CAWSTDRESLSEKLFF.

CDR3 DNA: TGTGCCATCAGCCTGGAGACAGGGACCGGGCCAGATACGCAGTATTTT. Translated, it gives CAISLETGTGPDTQYF. The V call is TRBV10-3, the J call TRBJ2-3; 7 positions agree with TRBD1. The CDR3 consists of 16 residues. J was trimmed by 4 bases and V by 6 bases; bases with no gene match: 13. Germline CDR1 ENHRY, CDR2 SYGVKD.

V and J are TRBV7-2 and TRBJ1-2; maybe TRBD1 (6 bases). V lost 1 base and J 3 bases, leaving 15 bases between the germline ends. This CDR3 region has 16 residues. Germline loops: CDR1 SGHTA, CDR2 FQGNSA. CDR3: CASSLVRGASDYGYTF. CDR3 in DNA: TGTGCCAGCAGCTTAGTGAGGGGGGCGTCTGACTATGGCTACACCTTC.